One sample yielded the 15 T cell receptor beta chains listed below, sequenced in a study of T cells after yellow fever vaccination (dated by TCRdb to between 2018 and 2020). This sample's treatment or condition label indicates: live attenuated yellow fever vaccine strain. Library preparation was by 5' RACE. The sequencing machine was an Illumina NovaSeq 6000. Clones were called with MiXCR by TCRdb after fastp trimmed the public reads at Q25, and only in-frame beta chains were retained. One record per CDR3 amino acid sequence lists the most common genes and DNA. This sample lists hundreds of thousands of distinct CDR3 sequences; 9.5% to 15% were detected once. 3.2% of the sample is taken by the ten largest. Material: CD4+ T cells sorted from PBMCs, obtained 15 days after the yellow fever booster vaccination. These TCRs come from a man aged 18 to 29 who received the YFV17D yellow fever vaccine.

This clonotype has just a few counts. The rearrangement uses TRBV20-1 and TRBJ1-2; D not resolved. The ends were cut back, 3 bases at V and 10 bases at J, with 6 bases in the middle. This CDR3 spans 9 amino acids. Germline-derived CDR1 and CDR2 are DFQATT and SNEGSKA (reference sequence). The CDR3 DNA reads TGCAGTGCTAGGGGAGCCTACACCTTC. It yields the protein CSARGAYTF.

V is TRBV2 and J is TRBJ1-6; tentative D call: TRBD1 (5 bases). The germline CDR1 and CDR2 sequences are SNHLY and FYNNEI. This CDR3 region has 12 residues. Deletions cut 6 bases from V and 10 bases from J, with 10 bases between. Written as DNA, the CDR3 is TGTGCCAGCAGACGGGACCTGTCACCCCTCCACTTT. This encodes CASRRDLSPLHF.

This clonotype was seen only a few times. The genes are TRBV5-1 and TRBJ2-1; 10 bases fit TRBD2. The trim removed 7 bases at V and 2 bases at J, leaving 21 bases unmatched. Germline CDR1 and CDR2: SGHRS and YFSETQ. The CDR3 totals 20 residues. The CDR3 protein is CASVPGGAGGLDSTYNEQFF. The CDR3 DNA sequence: TGCGCCAGCGTACCGGGAGGAGCGGGGGGGCTTGATTCGACCTACAATGAGCAGTTCTTC.

This clonotype turned up a few times. The CDR3 region is CSASSGGPDGELFF. CDR3 bases: TGCAGTGCTAGCAGCGGGGGGCCCGACGGGGAGCTGTTTTTT. V usage is TRBV20-1 and J usage is TRBJ2-2; 9 nucleotides match TRBD2. Losses at the gene ends were 3 bases for V and 7 bases for J; bases not matched to a gene: 6. The V gene's germline CDR1 is DFQATT and CDR2 SNEGSKA (reference sequence). CDR3 size: 14 residues.

This clonotype has only a few counts. The chain recombines TRBV7-2 with TRBJ1-2, with 9 nucleotides matching TRBD1. The CDR3 runs 15 residues. V shed 5 bases, J shed 8 bases, and the junction held 12 bases outside the gene matches. From germline, CDR1 is SGHTA and CDR2 FQGNSA. The CDR3 coding sequence is TGTGCCAGCAGCGAGCAGACAGGGGGGTGGCGAGGCTACACCTTC. As protein: CASSEQTGGWRGYTF.

Many counts were recorded for this clonotype. The chain uses TRBV5-1 and TRBJ2-3, with no clear D. CDR1 is SGHRS, CDR2 YFSETQ, per germline. The CDR3 totals 14 residues. V shed 3 bases and J shed 4 bases, with 12 bases lying between them. The CDR3 is CASSSRTDSDTQYF. CDR3 coding DNA: TGCGCCAGCAGCTCCAGGACCGACTCAGATACGCAGTATTTT.

This clonotype was observed at least ten times. The CDR3 nucleotides read TGTGCCAGCAGCTTACGCACGGCAGGGCGGTACCAAGAGACCCAGTACTTC. Amino acids: CASSLRTAGRYQETQYF. The rearrangement joins TRBV7-9 to TRBJ2-5; a possible D gene is TRBD1 (5 bases). Germline V lookup: CDR1 SEHNR, CDR2 FQNEAQ (reference sequence). The CDR3 extends over 17 amino acids. V lost 2 bases and J 0 bases, leaving 16 bases between the germline ends.

This clonotype has more than one count but fewer than ten. This chain joins TRBV6-5 and TRBJ2-1; D is unclear. The CDR3 runs to 14 residues. Trimming cost V 1 base and J 4 bases, with 8 bases left between them. The V gene's germline CDR1 is MNHEY and CDR2 SVGAGI. In nucleotides, the CDR3 is TGTGCCAGCAGTTACTTGTCCCGGTACAATGAGCAGTTCTTC. Translating it yields CASSYLSRYNEQFF.

This clonotype has a handful of counts. The V gene is TRBV6-5, the J gene TRBJ1-1; D perhaps matches TRBD1 (5 bases). CDR1 is MNHEY, CDR2 SVGAGI, per germline. This CDR3 has 17 residues. Trimming removed 0 bases from V and 1 base from J, with 15 bases in between. CDR3 residues: CASSYSLGDESNTEAFF. Written as DNA, the CDR3 is TGTGCCAGCAGTTACTCGTTGGGGGACGAATCGAACACTGAAGCTTTCTTT.

V is TRBV7-3 and J is TRBJ1-1, with D hard to call. Trimming removed 5 bases from V and 4 bases from J, with 11 bases in between. From germline, CDR1 is SGHTA and CDR2 FQGTGA. The CDR3 runs to 13 residues. This CDR3 reads CASSSGVVTEAFF. The CDR3 nucleotides read TGTGCCAGCAGCAGCGGGGTGGTCACTGAAGCTTTCTTT. The variable domain in full, with the rest retrieved from reference TRBV7-3 and TRBJ1-1, is GAGVSQTPSNKVTEKGKYVELRCDPISGHTALYWYRQSLGQGPEFLIYFQGTGAADDSGLPNDRFFAVRPEGSVSTLKIQRTERGDSAVYLCASSSGVVTEAFFGQGTRLTVV.

The rearrangement joins TRBV6-5 to TRBJ2-3, with TRBD2 matching over 8 bases. V was clipped by 5 bases and J by 1 base; unmatched bases: 5. CDR3 size: 15 residues. Germline-derived CDR1 and CDR2 are MNHEY and SVGAGI. Here the CDR3 reads CASSDPGLGTDTQYF. The CDR3 DNA reads as TGTGCCAGCAGTGACCCGGGACTAGGCACAGATACGCAGTATTTT.

This chain uses TRBV9 with TRBJ1-1, with 7 bases that match TRBD1. With 3 bases clipped from V and 7 bases from J, the junction kept 6 bases outside the gene matches. The CDR3 totals 13 residues. Germline CDR1 reads SGDLS; CDR2 reads YYNGEE. This CDR3 is CASSEYRGIEAFF. The CDR3 DNA is TGTGCCAGCAGCGAATACAGGGGAATTGAAGCTTTCTTT.

The chain uses TRBV7-2 and TRBJ2-7; the D gene is possibly TRBD1 (6 bases). Trimming took off 2 bases at V and 1 base at J, with 9 bases between the two ends. The germline CDR1 and CDR2 sequences are SGHTA and FQGNSA. This CDR3 has 14 residues. The CDR3 protein is CASSLQGTSYEQYF. In DNA form, the CDR3 reads TGTGCCAGCAGCTTACAGGGGACGTCCTACGAGCAGTACTTC.

The chain links TRBV7-2 to TRBJ2-3, with TRBD2 matching 13 bases. Germline trimming cut 3 bases from V and 4 bases from J; bases unmatched to any gene: 1. The CDR3 is made up of 15 amino acids. The germline V gene encodes CDR1 SGHTA and CDR2 FQGNSA. Here the CDR3 DNA reads TGTGCCAGCAGCTTTACTAGCGGGGGGGCAGATACGCAGTATTTT. Encoded protein: CASSFTSGGADTQYF.

This clonotype was counted a few times. The J gene is TRBJ1-5, the V gene TRBV9, with D perhaps TRBD1 (5 bases). The germline V gene encodes CDR1 SGDLS and CDR2 YYNGEE. Trimming cost V 4 bases and J 6 bases, with 14 bases left between them. This CDR3 has 14 residues. The CDR3 coding sequence is TGTGCCAGCAGCCCCCAGGGAGGGGCTCAGCCCCAGCATTTT. Residues: CASSPQGGAQPQHF. The entire variable domain, with the rest obtained from reference TRBV9 and TRBJ1-5, is as follows: DSGVTQTPKHLITATGQRVTLRCSPRSGDLSVYWYQQSLDQGLQFLIQYYNGEERAKGNILERFSAQQFPDLHSELNLSSLELGDSALYFCASSPQGGAQPQHFGDGTRLSIL.